Following are 23 T cell receptor beta chains from one sample sequenced in a study of radiation and T cells in renal cell carcinoma. Assay: immunoSEQ multiplex PCR; the TCRdb copy retains only in-frame clones and omits some. The table includes 130,000 or so clones, roughly 88% detected once. Time point meaning: baseline pretreatment blood. Treatment: 15 Gy SBRT to primary tumor, nephrectomy 4 weeks later. Sequences were derived from blood, sampled from a patient whose treatment included radiotherapy and nephrectomy. The receptors come from a woman in her forties or fifties with renal cell carcinoma.

This chain uses TRBV29-1 with TRBJ1-2; D unclear. The germline CDR1 and CDR2 sequences are SQVTM and ANQGSEA. There are 13 residues in the CDR3. V was trimmed by 7 bases and J by 2 bases, leaving 14 bases between them. CDR3 in amino acids: CSAPPGRNYGYTF. The CDR3 nucleotides are TGCAGCGCCCCGCCTGGACGGAACTATGGCTACACCTTC.

The chain is built from TRBV10-1 and TRBJ2-2; 7 nucleotides agree with TRBD1. The CDR3 is 15 residues long. V dropped 5 bases and J dropped 6; count of bases not matched to a gene: 9. The germline V gene has CDR1 WNHNN and CDR2 SYGVQD (reference sequence). This CDR3 reads CASSQGDPGAGELFF. CDR3 nucleotide sequence: TGCGCCAGCAGTCAGGGGGATCCGGGCGCCGGGGAGCTGTTTTTT.

The gene calls are TRBV7-9 and TRBJ2-5, with 7 bases lining up with TRBD2. The V and J ends lost 2 bases and 8 bases, in that order; junction bases with no gene match: 8. The CDR3 length is 14 residues. Germline lookup yields CDR1 SEHNR and CDR2 FQNEAQ (reference sequence). The CDR3 region has the DNA TGTGCCAGCAGCTTATTTGTGGCTAGCGGTACCCAGTACTTC. Translated: CASSLFVASGTQYF.

V gene TRBV7-8 combines with J gene TRBJ2-1; 11 bases map to TRBD2. CDR1 is SGHVS, CDR2 FQNEAQ, per germline. The CDR3 loop spans 15 amino acids. The V segment lost 4 bases and the J segment 6 bases; nucleotides outside the gene matches: 5. DNA for the CDR3: TGTGCCAGCAGCTATAGCGGGGGGGCTTCCAATGAGCAGTTCTTC. Translating it yields CASSYSGGASNEQFF.

V usage is TRBV5-5 and J usage is TRBJ1-4; TRBD1 agrees at 10 bases. Germline V gives CDR1 SGHKS, CDR2 YYEKEE (reference sequence). V lost 0 bases, J lost 0 bases, and 2 bases stayed unmatched. The CDR3 contains 17 residues. The CDR3 DNA reads TGTGCCAGCAGCTTGGGGACAGGGGGAGCAACTAATGAAAAACTGTTTTTT. Its protein product is CASSLGTGGATNEKLFF.

The V and J genes are TRBV18 and TRBJ1-6; maybe TRBD1 (6 bases). Trimming shortened V by 3 bases and J by 7 bases, and 13 bases separated the two germline ends. The germline V gene encodes CDR1 KGHSH and CDR2 LQKENI. This CDR3 has 15 residues. CDR3 bases: TGTGCCAGCTCACCGGGGACAAGGAGGAATTCACCCCTCCACTTT. This translates into CASSPGTRRNSPLHF.

The chain joins TRBV6-6 to TRBJ1-6; possibly TRBD1 for D (5 bases). The germline V gene has CDR1 MNHNY and CDR2 SVGAGI (reference sequence). The CDR3 has 16 residues. V was clipped by 7 bases and J by 7 bases, with 20 bases between them. For the CDR3, the DNA is TGTGCCAGCATACACCTCCCGGCAGGGAAAAATTCACCCCTCCACTTT. Its translation is CASIHLPAGKNSPLHF.

The gene calls are TRBV19 and TRBJ2-2, with D maybe TRBD2 (6 bases). Trimming left V 5 bases short and J 5 bases short, with 15 bases between. This CDR3 has 15 amino acids. Germline CDR1 is LNHDA and CDR2 is SQIVND (reference sequence). For the CDR3, the DNA is TGTGCCAGTAGTGATTCAGGGCGGGGAACCGGGGAGCTGTTTTTT. Translating it yields CASSDSGRGTGELFF.

The V gene is TRBV5-1, the J gene TRBJ2-2; 7 bases map to TRBD1. The CDR3 consists of 17 residues. V lost 4 bases to trimming and J lost 6 bases; unmatched junction nucleotides: 15. Looked up from germline, CDR1 is SGHRS and CDR2 is YFSETQ. The CDR3 nucleotides are TGCGCCAGCAGCCTTTATACAGGGGAAAGTGTGTCCGGGGAGCTGTTTTTT. It encodes CASSLYTGESVSGELFF. Using reference TRBV5-1 and TRBJ2-2 for the parts outside the CDR3, the full variable domain is KAGVTQTPRYLIKTRGQQVTLSCSPISGHRSVSWYQQTPGQGLQFLFEYFSETQRNKGNFPGRFSGRQFSNSRSEMNVSTLELGDSALYLCASSLYTGESVSGELFFGEGSRLTVL.

The V and J genes are TRBV6-5 and TRBJ1-1, with TRBD1 as a possible D gene (5 bases). Trimming removed 0 bases from V and 4 bases from J, with 9 bases in between. The CDR3 length is 14 residues. Germline V gene data show CDR1 as MNHEY and CDR2 as SVGAGI. The CDR3 sequence: CASSYSRRGTEAFF. The CDR3, as DNA: TGTGCCAGCAGTTACTCCCGAAGGGGCACTGAAGCTTTCTTT.

This clone occurred once. The genes are TRBV6-1 and TRBJ2-3, with 7 bases identical to TRBD1. With V trimmed by 10 bases and J by 4 bases, 8 bases remained unmatched. Germline-derived CDR1 and CDR2 are MNHNS and SASEGT. The CDR3 totals 13 residues. The CDR3, as DNA: TGTGCCACCAAGGACAGGCTGTCAGATACGCAGTATTTT. Amino acid sequence: CATKDRLSDTQYF.

The genes are TRBV4-2 and TRBJ1-2; D is undetermined. Germline V gives CDR1 LGHNA, CDR2 YNFKEQ. CDR3 size: 15 residues. V was cut by 0 bases and J by 0 bases, with 8 bases left in between. CDR3 loop: CASSQEPGANYGYTF. CDR3 DNA: TGTGCCAGCAGCCAAGAACCGGGAGCTAACTATGGCTACACCTTC.

This clone has just one count. The chain has TRBV6-1 and TRBJ2-3, with D possibly being TRBD2 (6 bases). Trimming pared 3 bases from V and 1 base from J, leaving 8 bases between. The CDR3 contains 14 residues. Germline V gene data show CDR1 as MNHNS and CDR2 as SASEGT. This chain's CDR3 is CASSDGGGTDTQYF. As DNA, the CDR3 is TGTGCCAGCAGTGATGGCGGGGGCACAGATACGCAGTATTTT.

The chain couples TRBV7-9 to TRBJ1-5, with D perhaps TRBD1 (6 bases). The CDR3 runs to 15 residues. V dropped 4 bases and J dropped 3 bases, with 13 bases sitting between them. The germline V gene has CDR1 SEHNR and CDR2 FQNEAQ (reference sequence). The CDR3 is CASSSGGTPNQPQHF. CDR3 DNA: TGTGCCAGCAGCTCTGGTGGGACACCCAATCAGCCCCAGCATTTT. Full variable domain (outside the CDR3, taken from reference TRBV7-9 and TRBJ1-5): DTGVSQNPRHKITKRGQNVTFRCDPISEHNRLYWYRQTLGQGPEFLTYFQNEAQLEKSRLLSDRFSAERPKGSFSTLEIQRTEQGDSAMYLCASSSGGTPNQPQHFGDGTRLSIL.

As concerns this clone: Other nucleotide sequences in the sample specify the same CDR3. The rearrangement joins TRBV5-4 to TRBJ1-1, with D hard to call. The length of the CDR3 is 12 residues. V lost 8 bases, J lost 2 bases, and 10 bases lay in between. CDR1 and CDR2 from the germline V gene are SGHNT and YYREEE (reference sequence). The CDR3 nucleotides are TGTGCCAGTAGCCAGGCAAACACTGAAGCTTTCTTT. Translating it yields CASSQANTEAFF.

V is TRBV7-9 and J is TRBJ2-7; D not resolved. CDR1 SEHNR and CDR2 FQNEAQ come from the germline V gene (reference sequence). Trimming removed 6 bases from V and 1 base from J, with 19 bases in between. This CDR3 spans 16 amino acids. CDR3 sequence reads: CASSRLVTGFSYEQYF. CDR3 in DNA: TGTGCCAGCAGTAGACTCGTAACGGGCTTTTCCTACGAGCAGTACTTC.

The V and J genes are TRBV5-6 and TRBJ2-2; D could derive from TRBD1 or TRBD2 (5 bases each). V was cut by 4 bases and J by 1 base, with 8 bases left in between. The CDR3 spans 14 residues. CDR1 is SGHDT, CDR2 YYEEEE, per germline. CDR3 sequence (DNA): TGTGCCAGCAGCCGGGACCGGAACACCGGGGAGCTGTTTTTT. Translation gives CASSRDRNTGELFF.

V is TRBV7-9 and J is TRBJ2-7; no firm D call. The CDR3 extends over 13 amino acids. The V and J ends lost 1 base and 2 bases respectively, with 6 bases between them. CDR1 and CDR2 from the germline V gene are SEHNR and FQNEAQ (reference sequence). In DNA, the CDR3 is TGTGCCAGCAGCTTAGACCCCACCTACGAGCAGTACTTC. Translation: CASSLDPTYEQYF.

The chain is built from TRBV21-1 and TRBJ1-1. TRBV21-1 is marked as a pseudogene. The CDR3 spans 15 residues. CDR3: CASSKVRGGWTEAFF. The CDR3 DNA reads as TGTGCCAGCAGCAAAGTCCGGGGAGGGTGGACTGAAGCTTTCTTT.

The V call is TRBV7-9, the J call TRBJ1-2; D is ambiguous. Trimming took 1 base from V and 2 from J, leaving 8 bases between them. CDR1 SEHNR and CDR2 FQNEAQ come from the germline V gene (reference sequence). The CDR3 has 14 residues. As DNA, the CDR3 is TGTGCCAGCAGCTTAGTTGCGGGAAACTATGGCTACACCTTC. Translation gives CASSLVAGNYGYTF.

This clone was found once. J is TRBJ2-5 and V is TRBV19, with 11 bases lining up with TRBD2. Germline V gene data show CDR1 as LNHDA and CDR2 as SQIVND (reference sequence). The CDR3 runs to 16 residues. V lost 3 bases and J lost 4; bases outside the gene matches: 7. As DNA, the CDR3 is TGTGCCAGTAGTATTAGGCTAGCGGGGGGTATAGAGACCCAGTACTTC. Translated, it gives CASSIRLAGGIETQYF.

This chain uses TRBV6-5 with TRBJ2-7, with D tentatively TRBD1 (8 bases). CDR3 length: 14 residues. The V gene's germline CDR1 is MNHEY and CDR2 SVGAGI. V was clipped by 5 bases and J by 3 bases, with 14 bases between them. CDR3: CASSRQGRDYEQYF. CDR3 DNA sequence: TGTGCCAGCAGTAGACAGGGGAGGGACTACGAGCAGTACTTC.

The V and J genes are TRBV19 and TRBJ2-3; D may be TRBD1 or TRBD2 (7 bases each). CDR3 length equals 16 residues. Trimming shortened V by 9 bases and J by 2 bases, and 21 bases separated the two germline ends. CDR1 LNHDA and CDR2 SQIVND come from the germline V gene (reference sequence). The CDR3: CASKTAGDSFTDTQYF. The CDR3 coding sequence is TGTGCCAGCAAGACGGCGGGGGACAGTTTCACAGATACGCAGTATTTT.